Presented here are 17 T cell receptor beta chains from one specimen sequenced in a study of T cell changes during pregnancy in multiple sclerosis. Sequenced by immunoSEQ multiplex PCR; TCRdb stores in-frame clones only, minus some. The sample lists 40,000 or so clones; about 90% were seen once. This sample comprised CD4+ T cells from peripheral blood mononuclear cells, obtained before pregnancy. These receptors were taken from a female donor with multiple sclerosis, enrolled in a pregnancy study.

CDR3 sequence reads: CASSYRQGSEAFF. The CDR3 DNA reads as TGTGCCAGCAGTTACCGACAGGGGAGTGAAGCTTTCTTT. The chain employs TRBV6-5 and TRBJ1-1; 8 bases align to TRBD1. V shed 2 bases and J 7 bases; nucleotides not matched to a gene: 3. The CDR3 loop spans 13 amino acids. Germline V gene sequence: CDR1 MNHEY, CDR2 SVGAGI.

This chain links TRBV11-2 with TRBJ1-2, with D maybe TRBD1 (5 bases). Germline V gene data show CDR1 as SGHAT and CDR2 as FQNNGV. V lost 1 base to trimming and J lost 12 bases, with 12 bases between them. The CDR3 runs 12 residues. DNA of the CDR3: TGTGCCAGCAGCTTAGGGTGGGGCGGGAACACCTTC. It specifies CASSLGWGGNTF.

The chain has TRBV6-5 and TRBJ1-2, with D maybe TRBD1 (5 bases). Trimming cost V 1 base and J 0 bases, with 6 bases left between them. The germline CDR1 and CDR2 sequences are MNHEY and SVGAGI. This CDR3 is built from 14 residues. CDR3 amino acids: CASSYLDTNYGYTF. CDR3 bases: TGTGCCAGCAGTTACTTGGACACTAACTATGGCTACACCTTC.

This rearrangement joins TRBV7-2 to TRBJ1-1; TRBD1 might be the D (6 bases). V was pared by 2 bases and J by 1 base, with 17 bases between. Germline V lookup: CDR1 SGHTA, CDR2 FQGNSA. This CDR3 contains 17 residues. The CDR3 region is CASSLKHYRAGNTEAFF. CDR3 nucleotide sequence: TGTGCCAGCAGCTTAAAGCACTACAGGGCGGGGAACACTGAAGCTTTCTTT.

The table lists this clone with a count of one. This sequence joins TRBV7-3 and TRBJ1-2, with 7 bases fitting TRBD1. Trimming took 5 bases from V and 8 from J; bases not matched to a gene: 14. CDR3 length equals 15 residues. Germline V gene lookup returns CDR1 SGHTA and CDR2 FQGTGA. CDR3 DNA: TGTGCCAGCAGCCCCGCTGGAGACAGGGATGGCGGCTACACCTTC. Amino acid sequence: CASSPAGDRDGGYTF.

The chain recombines TRBV10-3 with TRBJ1-1; D not resolved. This CDR3 spans 14 amino acids. Per the germline V gene, CDR1 is ENHRY and CDR2 is SYGVKD. V was trimmed by 7 bases and J by 0 bases, leaving 12 bases between them. The CDR3 protein is CAIKESAMNTEAFF. The CDR3 DNA reads TGTGCCATCAAAGAGTCAGCAATGAACACTGAAGCTTTCTTT.

The chain recombines TRBV7-3 with TRBJ1-1; TRBD1 matches 8 bases. CDR1 is SGHTA and CDR2 is FQGTGA in the germline V gene. With 5 bases clipped from V and 4 bases from J, the junction kept 3 bases outside the gene matches. This CDR3 is 13 amino acids long. CDR3 sequence reads: CASSGTGGTEAFF. Here the CDR3 DNA reads TGTGCCAGCAGCGGAACAGGGGGCACTGAAGCTTTCTTT.

The rearrangement joins TRBV5-6 to TRBJ1-2; 7 positions agree with TRBD1. The germline V gene encodes CDR1 SGHDT and CDR2 YYEEEE. J gave up 4 bases and V 4 bases, and 4 bases lay outside the gene matches. This CDR3 region has 13 residues. CDR3 DNA: TGTGCCAGCAGCCCACCAGGGGGCTATGGCTACACCTTC. Its protein is CASSPPGGYGYTF.

The chain is built from TRBV15 and TRBJ1-4; no definite D call. The CDR3 runs to 12 residues. The ends were cut back, 1 base at V and 7 bases at J, with 4 bases in the middle. Germline V gene sequence: CDR1 LNHNV, CDR2 YYDKDF (reference sequence). CDR3 bases: TGTGCCACCAGCAGAGTGAGTGAAAAACTGTTTTTT. It yields the protein CATSRVSEKLFF.

This sequence joins TRBV7-2 and TRBJ2-7, with a possible D match to TRBD1 (6 bases). V was shortened by 4 bases and J by 0 bases, with 10 bases between the two germline ends. The CDR3 extends over 14 amino acids. The germline V gene has CDR1 SGHTA and CDR2 FQGNSA. CDR3 sequence (DNA): TGTGCCAGCAGCTCCCTCAGGGGCTCCTACGAGCAGTACTTC. Translating it yields CASSSLRGSYEQYF. Variable domain in full (rest from reference TRBV7-2 and TRBJ2-7): GAGVSQSPSNKVTEKGKDVELRCDPISGHTALYWYRQSLGQGLEFLIYFQGNSAPDKSGLPSDRFSAERTGGSVSTLTIQRTQQEDSAVYLCASSSLRGSYEQYFGPGTRLTVT.

The CDR3 DNA follows: TGTGCCAGCAGGCAACAGGGGAATTCGAACACTGAAGCTTTCTTT. The encoded protein is CASRQQGNSNTEAFF. The rearrangement uses TRBV6-5 and TRBJ1-1; TRBD1 aligns across 7 bases. CDR1 and CDR2 from the germline V gene are MNHEY and SVGAGI. J was trimmed by 1 base and V by 6 bases; bases with no gene match: 8. The CDR3 has 15 residues.

The chain has TRBV5-4 and TRBJ1-1, with unresolved D. The germline CDR1 and CDR2 sequences are SGHNT and YYREEE (reference sequence). V shed 0 bases and J shed 4 bases, with 19 bases lying between them. The CDR3 totals 17 residues. The CDR3 is CASSLEGEGRSSTEAFF. CDR3 sequence (DNA): TGTGCCAGCAGCTTGGAGGGTGAGGGCAGGTCTAGCACTGAAGCTTTCTTT.

This chain uses TRBV28 with TRBJ1-2; tentatively, D is TRBD1 (5 bases). Germline assignment: CDR1 MDHEN and CDR2 SYDVKM. The V end lost 1 base, the J end lost 8 bases, and 11 bases lay between the germline ends. The CDR3 is made up of 13 amino acids. The CDR3: CASSLLAGPGYTF. The CDR3 region has the DNA TGTGCCAGCAGTTTATTGGCGGGGCCCGGCTACACCTTC.

The J gene is TRBJ1-2, the V gene TRBV5-5, with D possibly TRBD1 on 6 matching bases. Germline V gives CDR1 SGHKS, CDR2 YYEKEE (reference sequence). Trimming left V 6 bases short and J 4 bases short, with 10 bases between. There are 12 residues in the CDR3. CDR3 amino acids: CASKQGSYGYTF. The CDR3 DNA is TGTGCCAGCAAACAGGGTAGCTATGGCTACACCTTC. Full variable domain (missing parts from reference TRBV5-5 and TRBJ1-2): DAGVTQSPTHLIKTRGQQVTLRCSPISGHKSVSWYQQVLGQGPQFIFQYYEKEERGRGNFPDRFSARQFPNYSSELNVNALLLGDSALYLCASKQGSYGYTFGSGTRLTVV.

The chain recombines TRBV7-2 with TRBJ2-7, with 7 nucleotides matching TRBD1. This CDR3 spans 16 amino acids. V lost 5 bases and J lost 1; bases outside the gene matches: 11. The germline gives CDR1 SGHTA, CDR2 FQGNSA. The CDR3 is CASSPRTGALSYEQYF. The CDR3 DNA is TGTGCCAGCAGCCCCCGGACAGGCGCACTTTCCTACGAGCAGTACTTC.

The chain combines TRBV7-2 with TRBJ2-5; tentative D call: TRBD1 (6 bases). In germline, CDR1 is SGHTA, CDR2 FQGNSA. The V end lost 7 bases, the J end lost 4 bases, and 13 bases lay between the germline ends. This CDR3 is 13 amino acids long. The CDR3 protein is CASNAGEVETQYF. The CDR3 nucleotides are TGTGCCAGCAACGCAGGGGAAGTAGAGACCCAGTACTTC.

The rearrangement links TRBV5-1 to TRBJ1-2; 8 bases agree with TRBD1. Unmatched junction bases numbered 9, after V lost 4 bases and J lost 4 bases. CDR3 size: 15 residues. Germline V gene sequence: CDR1 SGHRS, CDR2 YFSETQ. The CDR3 here is CASSTGTGGGYGYTF. Written as DNA, the CDR3 is TGCGCCAGCAGCACGGGGACAGGAGGAGGCTATGGCTACACCTTC.